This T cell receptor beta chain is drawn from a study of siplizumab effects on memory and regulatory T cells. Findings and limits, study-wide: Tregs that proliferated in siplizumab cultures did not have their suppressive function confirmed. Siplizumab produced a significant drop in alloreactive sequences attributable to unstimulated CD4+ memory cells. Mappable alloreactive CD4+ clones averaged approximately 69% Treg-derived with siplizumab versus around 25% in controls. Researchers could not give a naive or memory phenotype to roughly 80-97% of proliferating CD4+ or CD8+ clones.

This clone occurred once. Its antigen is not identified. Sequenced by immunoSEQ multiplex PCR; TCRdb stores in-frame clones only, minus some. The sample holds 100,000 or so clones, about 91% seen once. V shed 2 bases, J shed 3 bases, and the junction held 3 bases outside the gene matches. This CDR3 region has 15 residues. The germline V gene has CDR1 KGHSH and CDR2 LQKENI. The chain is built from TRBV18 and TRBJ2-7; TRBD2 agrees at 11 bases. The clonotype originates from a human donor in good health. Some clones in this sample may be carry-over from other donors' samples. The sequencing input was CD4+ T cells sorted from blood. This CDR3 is CASSPMGTSGYEQYF. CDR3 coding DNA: TGTGCCAGCTCACCAATGGGGACTAGCGGCTACGAGCAGTACTTC.